This TCR beta chain was sequenced for a study of shared clonotypes between healthy human individuals. Overall study results and limits: Rarefaction curves obtained for sorted subsets showed sequencing incomplete despite large depth.

Germline CDR1 is KGHSH and CDR2 is LQKENI. V gave up 2 bases and J gave up 6 bases, with 13 bases separating them. The CDR3 length is 14 residues. Regarding this clone: The antigen is undetermined.

Splitting of each subset's genomic DNA was done evenly across several immunoSEQ plates. On sorted subsets, replicate PCRs used 200 to 250 ng DNA, or tens of thousands of T cell genomes. Generated by immunoSEQ multiplex PCR, the TCRdb table keeps only in-frame clones and is missing some. Of 2 million to 3 million clones listed, under 95% are singletons. The sequencing sample was made of naive CD4+ T cells from PBMCs. Sample subset: CD45RA+ positively selected. This receptor was obtained from a man between 18 and 29 years old in good health. Some clones in this sample may be carry-over from other donors' samples. This chain connects TRBV18 to TRBJ1-1; D remains ambiguous. The DNA for the CDR3 is TGTGCCAGCTCACCAATCACGGCAACGGCTGAAGCTTTCTTT. It yields the protein CASSPITATAEAFF.